This TCR beta chain was documented in a study of shared clonotypes between healthy human individuals. Study-level findings and limits: The sharing of around 5% of naive CD4 clonotypes was seen across several donors. What rarefaction showed was incomplete sorted-subset sequencing despite large depth.

Turning to this clone: Antigen unknown.

From germline, CDR1 is MNHEY and CDR2 SMNVEV (reference sequence). The V gene lost 9 bases and the J gene lost 8 bases, with 13 bases spanning the gap. The CDR3 has 11 amino acids. This table comes from immunoSEQ multiplex PCR, and its TCRdb copy is limited to in-frame clones, with some not included. The sample has about 2.4 million clones, over 85% seen once. Sequencing used naive CD4+ T cells from PBMCs. Subset reported: CD45RA+ positively selected. The clonotype was recovered from a man aged 18 to 29 in good health. Some clones in this sample may be carry-over from other donors' samples. The rearrangement joins TRBV27 to TRBJ1-2; D is possibly TRBD1 (5 bases). The CDR3, as DNA: TGTGCCAGTCCCTTGGGGCAGGGCTACACCTTC. Translation: CASPLGQGYTF.